This T cell receptor (beta chain) was captured in a study of T cell responses to AZD1222 COVID-19 vaccine. Both about-4-week and about-12-week second-dose recipients were combined. On this clone: Antigen specificity is unknown.

TCRdb's table, derived via immunoSEQ multiplex PCR, lists solely in-frame clones and lacks some. The data show about 80,000 clones, approximately 85% seen once. The study's findings and limits: Variant regions that are unmutated are reportedly the target of nearly half of spike-specific TCRs. Clonal diversity may have been underestimated in mostly white British donors. No day 14 peak samples; only post-peak repertoires were characterized.

CDR1 is MNHEY, CDR2 SVGAGI, per germline. The CDR3 has 16 amino acids. Unmatched junction bases numbered 12, after V lost 2 bases and J lost 6 bases. Source: peripheral blood, taken 28 days after the second AZD1222 dose. This clonotype originated in an adult who received the AZD1222 COVID-19 vaccine. The chain couples TRBV6-5 to TRBJ1-1, with TRBD1 matching 7 bases. Here the CDR3 DNA reads TGTGCCAGCAGTTACCGTTCCAAACAGGGGTCCCCTGAAGCTTTCTTT. Translating gives CASSYRSKQGSPEAFF.